The following is a T cell receptor (beta chain) sequence with its context. Some clones are missing from TCRdb's copy, which holds only in-frame ones; the method was immunoSEQ multiplex PCR. This table has 89,000 or so clones, about nine tenths appearing once. This specimen belongs to a study of T cell changes during pregnancy in multiple sclerosis. CDR3 length equals 14 residues. The V segment lost 6 bases and the J segment 4 bases; nucleotides outside the gene matches: 6. CDR1 is MNHNY, CDR2 SVGAGI, per germline (reference sequence). The clonotype comes from a female donor in good health, serving as a control in a pregnancy study. Some clones in this sample may be carry-over from other donors' samples. The rearrangement joins TRBV6-6 to TRBJ1-1; 9 bases line up with TRBD1. Here the sequenced sample was PBMCs, taken in the first trimester of pregnancy. CDR3 in amino acids: CASSHGQGPTEAFF. The CDR3 DNA reads as TGTGCCAGCAGCCACGGACAGGGGCCCACTGAAGCTTTCTTT.